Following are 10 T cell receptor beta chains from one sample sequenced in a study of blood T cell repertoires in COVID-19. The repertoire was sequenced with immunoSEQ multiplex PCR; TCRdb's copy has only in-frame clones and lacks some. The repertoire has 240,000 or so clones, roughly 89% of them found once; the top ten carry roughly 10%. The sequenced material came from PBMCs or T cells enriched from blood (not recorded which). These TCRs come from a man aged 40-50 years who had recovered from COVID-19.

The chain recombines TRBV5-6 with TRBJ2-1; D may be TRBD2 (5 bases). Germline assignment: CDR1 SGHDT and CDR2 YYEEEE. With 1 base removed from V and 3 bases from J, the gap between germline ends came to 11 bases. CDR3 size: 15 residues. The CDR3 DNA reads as TGTGCCAGCAGCTTGAGGAGGAACCGCTACAATGAGCAGTTCTTC. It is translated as CASSLRRNRYNEQFF.

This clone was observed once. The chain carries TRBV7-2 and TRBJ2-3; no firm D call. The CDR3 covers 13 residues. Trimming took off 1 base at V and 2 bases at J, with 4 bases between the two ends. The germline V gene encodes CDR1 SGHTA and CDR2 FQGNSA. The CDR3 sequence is CASSLGATDTQYF. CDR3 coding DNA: TGTGCCAGCAGCTTAGGGGCCACAGATACGCAGTATTTT.

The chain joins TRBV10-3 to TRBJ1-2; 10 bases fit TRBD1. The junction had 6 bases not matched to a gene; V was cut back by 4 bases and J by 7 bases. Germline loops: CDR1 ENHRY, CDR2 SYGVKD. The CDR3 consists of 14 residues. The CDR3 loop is CAISGDRGLSGYTF. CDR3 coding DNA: TGTGCCATCAGTGGCGACAGGGGGCTGAGTGGCTACACCTTC.

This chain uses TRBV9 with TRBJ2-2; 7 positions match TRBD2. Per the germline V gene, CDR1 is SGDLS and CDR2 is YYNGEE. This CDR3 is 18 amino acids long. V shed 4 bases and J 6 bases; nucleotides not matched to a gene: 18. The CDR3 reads CASSLISSGTPRAGELFF. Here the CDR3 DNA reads TGTGCCAGCAGCCTCATTTCTAGCGGAACCCCTCGGGCCGGGGAGCTGTTTTTT.

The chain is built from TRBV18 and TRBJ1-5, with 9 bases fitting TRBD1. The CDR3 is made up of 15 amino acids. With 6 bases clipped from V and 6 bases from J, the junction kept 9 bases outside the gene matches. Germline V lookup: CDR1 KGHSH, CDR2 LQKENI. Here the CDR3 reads CASSEDGQGFQPQHF. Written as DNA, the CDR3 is TGTGCCAGCTCTGAAGACGGACAGGGGTTTCAGCCCCAGCATTTT.

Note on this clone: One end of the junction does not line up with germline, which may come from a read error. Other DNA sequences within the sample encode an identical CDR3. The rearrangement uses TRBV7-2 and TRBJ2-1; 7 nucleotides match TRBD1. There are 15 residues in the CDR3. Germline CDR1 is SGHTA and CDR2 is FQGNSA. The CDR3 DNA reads TGTGCCAGCAGCCCAAGGGGACAGACCTACAATGAGCAATTCTTC. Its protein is CASSPRGQTYNEQFF.

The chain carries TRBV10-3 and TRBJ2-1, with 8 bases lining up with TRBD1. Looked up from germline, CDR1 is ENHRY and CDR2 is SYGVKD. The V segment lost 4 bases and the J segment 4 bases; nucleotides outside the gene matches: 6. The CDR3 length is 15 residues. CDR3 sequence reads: CAISVQGAGYNEQFF. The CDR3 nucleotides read TGTGCCATCAGTGTTCAGGGGGCGGGGTACAATGAGCAGTTCTTC.

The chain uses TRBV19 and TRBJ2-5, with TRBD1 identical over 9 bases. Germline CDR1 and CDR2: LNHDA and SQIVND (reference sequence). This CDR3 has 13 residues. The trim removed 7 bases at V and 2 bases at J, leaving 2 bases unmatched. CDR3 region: CASKGQGQETQYF. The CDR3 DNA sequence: TGTGCCAGTAAAGGACAGGGGCAAGAGACCCAGTACTTC.

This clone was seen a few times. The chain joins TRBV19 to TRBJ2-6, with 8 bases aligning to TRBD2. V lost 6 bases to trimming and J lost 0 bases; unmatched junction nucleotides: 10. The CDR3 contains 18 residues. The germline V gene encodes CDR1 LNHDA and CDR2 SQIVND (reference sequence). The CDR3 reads CASRRKLAVVSGANVLTF. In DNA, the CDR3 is TGTGCCAGTAGGAGAAAACTAGCGGTAGTCTCTGGGGCCAACGTCCTGACTTTC.

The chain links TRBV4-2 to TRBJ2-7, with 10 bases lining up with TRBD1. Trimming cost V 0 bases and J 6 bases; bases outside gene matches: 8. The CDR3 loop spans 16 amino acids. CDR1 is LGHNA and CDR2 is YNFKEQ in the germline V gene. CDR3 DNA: TGTGCCAGCAGCCAAGAGTACAGGACAGGGGGGGGCGAGCAGTACTTC. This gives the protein CASSQEYRTGGGEQYF.